This T cell receptor (beta chain) was sequenced during a study of blood T cell repertoires in COVID-19. As for the study in general: COVID-19 samples collected from the United States, Italy and Spain covered acute and convalescent phases.

Study processing details: Quantification of nucleated cells was approximated via reference gene primer amplification. Some clones are missing from TCRdb's copy, which holds only in-frame ones; the method was immunoSEQ multiplex PCR. That table gives V, J and clone size, and the DNA gave D and trimming. The data contain about 180,000 clones, 80% to 90% of them singletons. CDR1 and CDR2 from the germline V gene are KGHSH and LQKENI. The CDR3 extends over 13 amino acids. Trimming at V came to 5 bases and at J to 5 bases, leaving 5 bases not matched to a gene. This sequence originates from a man between 50 and 59 years old with active or convalescent COVID-19. The specimen was peripheral blood. The chain combines TRBV18 with TRBJ1-1, with 7 bases lining up with TRBD1. This CDR3 reads CASSTQGKTEAFF. Written as DNA, the CDR3 is TGTGCCAGCTCAACACAGGGGAAGACTGAAGCTTTCTTT.